The text below deals with one T cell receptor (beta chain). TCRdb itself ran the PCR reads through MiXCR, one entry per CDR3 protein. The data show around 19,000 distinct CDR3 sequences, with 54% seen just once and approximately 26% held by the top ten. Germline CDR1 is MGHRA and CDR2 is YSYEKL. The CDR3 length is 15 residues. Trimming pared 0 bases from V and 0 bases from J, leaving 8 bases between. The sample originates from a study of CD4 and CD8 cells across lung adenocarcinoma regions. What was sequenced was CD8+ T cells from the center of a lung tumor. The rearrangement links TRBV4-1 to TRBJ1-2, with D perhaps TRBD1 (5 bases). This sequence originates from a female donor with lung adenocarcinoma. The CD4 and CD8 labels of this study may be unreliable. CDR3 sequence reads: CASSQDTGANYGYTF. The CDR3 DNA reads TGCGCCAGCAGCCAAGATACAGGAGCTAACTATGGCTACACCTTC.